The clone carrying this T cell receptor (beta chain) occurred a few times. The antigen remains unidentified. The sample comes from a study of CD8 T cells in ankylosing spondylitis. General observations from the study: A motif of several highly homologous TCR beta variants was seen as apparently characteristic of ankylosing spondylitis blood.

V shed 5 bases, J shed 6 bases, and the junction held 8 bases outside the gene matches. This CDR3 region has 15 residues. In germline, CDR1 is SGHTA, CDR2 FQGNSA. MiXCR, applied by TCRdb to the 5' RACE reads, yields one record per CDR3 protein. In the table there are 250,000 to 350,000 distinct CDR3 sequences, around 21% of which are singletons. The clonotype was recovered from a female donor with ankylosing spondylitis or in good health (not recorded which). The chain recombines TRBV7-2 with TRBJ2-1; TRBD2 matches 9 bases. Sequencing was carried out using blood, either unsorted or a sorted T cell fraction (not recorded which). The CDR3 loop is CASSPSAGGFNEQFF. DNA of the CDR3: TGTGCCAGCAGCCCCTCAGCGGGGGGATTCAATGAGCAGTTCTTC.